The 30 T cell receptor beta chains reported below all come from one sample, sequenced in a study of CXCR3-negative and CXCR3-positive naive CD8 T cells. Whole-study findings and limits: More hydrophobic TRB CDR3s occurred in CXCR3-positive than in CXCR3-negative naive cells.

For these TCRs, the target antigens are not known. The TRB cDNA libraries were prepared by 5' RACE with UMI labels. TCRdb derives one entry per CDR3 protein from the 5' RACE reads, leaving out DNA. The sample holds some 68,000 distinct CDR3 sequences. Material: naive CXCR3+ CD8+ T cells from blood. As to subset: CD45RO-CCR7+CD27+CD95- naive CD8+ T cells expressing CXCR3 (TNR3+). All receptors come from a human donor in good health. Some clones in this sample may be carry-over from other donors' samples.

The chain is built from TRBV6-4 and TRBJ1-1. From germline, CDR1 is MRHNA and CDR2 SNTAGT. This CDR3 spans 13 amino acids. This chain's CDR3 is CASSDSANTEAFF.

V is TRBV10-3 and J is TRBJ2-3. This CDR3 is built from 14 residues. The germline gives CDR1 ENHRY, CDR2 SYGVKD. CDR3 amino acids: CAISESGRDNTQYF.

The V and J genes are TRBV5-6 and TRBJ2-5. CDR1 and CDR2 (germline): SGHDT, YYEEEE. The CDR3 runs 13 residues. The CDR3 here is CASSLTGKETQYF.

The genes are TRBV7-6 and TRBJ2-5; with no DNA, the TCRdb D assignment of TRBD1 cannot be verified. Looked up from germline, CDR1 is SGHVS and CDR2 is FNYEAQ. This CDR3 spans 16 amino acids. The CDR3 sequence is CASERGGALSKETQYF.

V and J are TRBV4-3 and TRBJ2-7; the D call from TCRdb, TRBD2, cannot be confirmed without DNA. From germline, CDR1 is LGHNA and CDR2 YSLEER. The CDR3 is 17 residues long. CDR3: CASSQDYGVPSLYEQYF.

J is TRBJ2-2 and V is TRBV28; the TCRdb D gene call, TRBD2, has no DNA to confirm it. Germline V gene lookup returns CDR1 MDHEN and CDR2 SYDVKM. The CDR3 loop spans 15 amino acids. The CDR3 loop reads CASSTTSGETGELFF.

J is TRBJ1-6 and V is TRBV28; TCRdb selects TRBD1, and the lack of DNA leaves this call unchecked. The CDR3 spans 15 residues. Germline CDR1 and CDR2: MDHEN and SYDVKM. CDR3 sequence: CASSLRRLRDSPLHF.

The rearrangement uses TRBV19 and TRBJ2-2; checking the TCRdb D call of TRBD1 is not possible without DNA. This CDR3 has 13 residues. The germline CDR1 and CDR2 sequences are LNHDA and SQIVND (reference sequence). The CDR3 reads CASAGGAVGELFF.

The V call is TRBV11-3, the J call TRBJ2-1; there is no DNA to check the TCRdb D call of TRBD2. Germline loops: CDR1 SGHNT, CDR2 YENEEA. This CDR3 spans 12 amino acids. The CDR3 sequence: CASNRLSGPQFF.

This rearrangement joins TRBV20-1 to TRBJ2-1. CDR3 length equals 15 residues. Germline V gives CDR1 DFQATT, CDR2 SNEGSKA (reference sequence). The CDR3 protein is CSAKPVRSSYNEQFF.

This chain's CDR3 is CATSESGPNTDTQYF. The chain joins TRBV15 to TRBJ2-3; lacking DNA, the TRBD2 call made by TCRdb goes unchecked. Germline CDR1 reads LNHNV; CDR2 reads YYDKDF (reference sequence). The CDR3 contains 15 residues.

This chain joins TRBV6-2 or TRBV6-3 and TRBJ2-2; TCRdb calls TRBD2, which cannot be checked without DNA. The CDR3 covers 16 residues. Germline-derived CDR1 and CDR2 are MNHEY and SVGEGT. The CDR3 here is CASITAGDTNTGELFF.

The CDR3 loop reads CSVPGGGGNRGNEQFF. V usage is TRBV29-1 and J usage is TRBJ2-1; the D gene TCRdb calls, TRBD1, cannot be checked with no DNA. The V gene's germline CDR1 is SQVTM and CDR2 ANQGSEA. The CDR3 spans 16 residues.

The chain uses TRBV4-3 and TRBJ2-7. The CDR3 is 15 amino acids. Germline CDR1 reads LGHNA; CDR2 reads YSLEER. CDR3 loop: CASSHTLGESYEQYF.

The rearrangement uses TRBV29-1 and TRBJ2-7; TCRdb selects TRBD1, and the lack of DNA leaves this call unchecked. Germline loops: CDR1 SQVTM, CDR2 ANQGSEA. This CDR3 comprises 11 residues. The CDR3 spells CSVWGNYEQYF.

The chain has TRBV3-1 and TRBJ2-7. The CDR3 covers 16 residues. Germline CDR1 is LGHDT and CDR2 is YNNKEL (reference sequence). CDR3 loop: CASSQALRGLNYEQYF.

CDR3 residues: CASSQEGGPSYEQYF. The chain is built from TRBV4-1 and TRBJ2-7; TCRdb returns TRBD1, unconfirmable since there is no DNA. Germline assignment: CDR1 MGHRA and CDR2 YSYEKL. The length of the CDR3 is 15 residues.

This chain uses TRBV14 with TRBJ1-1; TCRdb outputs TRBD1, but without DNA this stays unchecked. The CDR3 is 15 amino acids. The germline V gene has CDR1 SGHDN and CDR2 FVKESK. CDR3 in amino acids: CASSQVDRGNTEAFF.

V and J are TRBV7-3 and TRBJ2-3; TCRdb returns TRBD2, unconfirmable since there is no DNA. Germline CDR1 reads SGHTA; CDR2 reads FQGTGA. The CDR3 spans 16 residues. CDR3 sequence: CASSLLAGGTTDTQYF.

The chain has TRBV30 and TRBJ1-2; the TRBD1 assignment by TCRdb is unverifiable without DNA. The germline gives CDR1 GTSNPN, CDR2 SVGIG (reference sequence). There are 11 residues in the CDR3. This chain's CDR3 is CAWSEGNGYTF.

This chain joins TRBV7-9 and TRBJ1-6; without DNA, the TCRdb call of TRBD1 cannot be checked. Germline V lookup: CDR1 SEHNR, CDR2 FQNEAQ (reference sequence). The CDR3 covers 17 residues. The CDR3 reads CASSAQGQGANNSPLHF.

This chain's CDR3 is CSVEEYGQGFF. V is TRBV29-1 and J is TRBJ1-1. The CDR3 runs 11 residues. Germline V gene lookup returns CDR1 SQVTM and CDR2 ANQGSEA.

The chain recombines TRBV13 with TRBJ2-2; checking the TCRdb D call of TRBD2 is not possible without DNA. The CDR3 covers 17 residues. Germline V CDR1 and CDR2: PRHDT, FYEKMQ (reference sequence). The CDR3 loop reads CASSLGASGRDTGELFF.

The chain carries TRBV7-2 and TRBJ2-1; checking the TCRdb D call of TRBD1 is not possible without DNA. The CDR3 runs 15 residues. CDR1 is SGHTA, CDR2 FQGNSA, per germline. The CDR3: CASSSPGPVNNEQFF.

This chain links TRBV29-1 with TRBJ2-7; absent DNA, TCRdb's TRBD2 call cannot be checked. Germline loops: CDR1 SQVTM, CDR2 ANQGSEA. CDR3 length: 14 amino acids. This CDR3 reads CSVVIVIPTYEQYF.

The CDR3 is CASSLLAYSNEQFF. V is TRBV5-1 and J is TRBJ2-1; TCRdb returns TRBD2, unconfirmable since there is no DNA. The CDR3 contains 14 residues. Germline assignment: CDR1 SGHRS and CDR2 YFSETQ. The full variable domain, its missing parts supplied by reference TRBV5-1 and TRBJ2-1, is KAGVTQTPRYLIKTRGQQVTLSCSPISGHRSVSWYQQTPGQGLQFLFEYFSETQRNKGNFPGRFSGRQFSNSRSEMNVSTLELGDSALYLCASSLLAYSNEQFFGPGTRLTVL.

This chain uses TRBV2 with TRBJ2-1; the D gene TCRdb calls, TRBD2, cannot be checked with no DNA. Germline values: CDR1 SNHLY, CDR2 FYNNEI. The CDR3 runs 16 residues. The chain's CDR3 is CASSEATSGFYNEQFF. Full variable domain (remainder filled in from reference TRBV2 and TRBJ2-1): EPEVTQTPSHQVTQMGQEVILRCVPISNHLYFYWYRQILGQKVEFLVSFYNNEISEKSEIFDDQFSVERPDGSNFTLKIRSTKLEDSAMYFCASSEATSGFYNEQFFGPGTRLTVL.

The chain has TRBV19 and TRBJ1-5; the TRBD1 assignment by TCRdb is unverifiable without DNA. Germline V lookup: CDR1 LNHDA, CDR2 SQIVND (reference sequence). This CDR3 spans 18 amino acids. CDR3 sequence reads: CASSPDRTGTGDNQPQHF. The whole variable domain, filled in from reference TRBV19 and TRBJ1-5, reads DGGITQSPKYLFRKEGQNVTLSCEQNLNHDAMYWYRQDPGQGLRLIYYSQIVNDFQKGDIAEGYSVSREKKESFPLTVTSAQKNPTAFYLCASSPDRTGTGDNQPQHFGDGTRLSIL.

The chain joins TRBV29-1 to TRBJ2-2; TCRdb returns TRBD1, unconfirmable since there is no DNA. Germline-derived CDR1 and CDR2 are SQVTM and ANQGSEA. The CDR3 is 15 amino acids. CDR3 residues: CSVETRDGNTGELFF.

The chain joins TRBV3-1 to TRBJ2-4; TCRdb's D call, TRBD2, is unchecked because there is no DNA. The CDR3 has 14 amino acids. The germline CDR1 and CDR2 sequences are LGHDT and YNNKEL (reference sequence). CDR3 amino acids: CASSHIAGENIQYF. The variable domain in full, completed from reference TRBV3-1 and TRBJ2-4, reads DTAVSQTPKYLVTQMGNDKSIKCEQNLGHDTMYWYKQDSKKFLKIMFSYNNKELIINETVPNRFSPKSPDKAHLNLHINSLELGDSAVYFCASSHIAGENIQYFGAGTRLSVL.